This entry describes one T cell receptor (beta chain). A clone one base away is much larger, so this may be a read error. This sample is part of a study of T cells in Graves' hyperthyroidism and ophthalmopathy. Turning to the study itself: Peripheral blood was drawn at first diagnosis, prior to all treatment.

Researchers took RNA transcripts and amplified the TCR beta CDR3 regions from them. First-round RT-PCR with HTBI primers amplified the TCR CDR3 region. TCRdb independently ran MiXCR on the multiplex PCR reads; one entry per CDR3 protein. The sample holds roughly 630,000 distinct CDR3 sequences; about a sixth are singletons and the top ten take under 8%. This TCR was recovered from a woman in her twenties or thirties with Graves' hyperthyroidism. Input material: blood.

CDR3 in amino acids: CASSFRVGSYEQCF. The CDR3 bases are TGTGCCAGCAGTTTCAGGGTGGGTTCCTACGAGCAGTGCTTC. The chain links TRBV28 to TRBJ2-7, with D possibly TRBD1 on 5 matching bases. The CDR3 has 14 residues. From germline, CDR1 is MDHEN and CDR2 SYDVKM. Filled out from reference TRBV28 and TRBJ2-7, the complete variable domain reads DVKVTQSSRYLVKRTGEKVFLECVQDMDHENMFWYRQDPGLGLRLIYFSYDVKMKEKGDIPEGYSVSREKKERFSLILESASTNQTSMYLCASSFRVGSYEQCFGPGTRLTVT.